One sample yielded the 20 T cell receptor beta chains listed below, sequenced in a study of T cells after yellow fever vaccination. TCRdb itself ran the 5' RACE reads through MiXCR, one entry per CDR3 protein. The data contain under 600,000 distinct CDR3 sequences, roughly 13% of them singletons. The starting material was PBMCs, obtained on the day of the yellow fever booster vaccination. The receptors come from a man between 25 and 39 years old who received the YFV17D yellow fever vaccine.

The chain combines TRBV27 with TRBJ2-5; a possible D gene is TRBD1 (5 bases). CDR1 is MNHEY and CDR2 is SMNVEV in the germline V gene (reference sequence). V was shortened by 2 bases and J by 3 bases, with 13 bases between the two germline ends. This CDR3 spans 15 amino acids. CDR3 protein: CASSLGAVVKETQYF. In DNA form, the CDR3 reads TGTGCCAGCAGTTTAGGGGCGGTGGTTAAAGAGACCCAGTACTTC.

This clonotype has at least ten counts. The chain recombines TRBV20-1 with TRBJ2-7, with D uncertain. From germline, CDR1 is DFQATT and CDR2 SNEGSKA (reference sequence). V lost 1 base, J lost 4 bases, and 8 bases lay in between. CDR3 length: 12 residues. CDR3 sequence (DNA): TGCAGTGCTAGAGTCGCGGTGTACGAGCAGTACTTC. This encodes CSARVAVYEQYF.

The rearrangement joins TRBV20-1 to TRBJ2-3; D perhaps matches TRBD1 (6 bases). The germline V and J ends were trimmed by 1 base and 1 base, with 18 bases remaining between them. CDR1 DFQATT and CDR2 SNEGSKA come from the germline V gene (reference sequence). The CDR3 has 17 residues. This CDR3 reads CSARVRQAMTGTDTQYF. DNA for the CDR3: TGCAGTGCTAGAGTTAGACAGGCCATGACCGGCACAGATACGCAGTATTTT.

This clonotype was recorded a few times. The chain couples TRBV30 to TRBJ2-5, with D uncertain. The length of the CDR3 is 13 residues. The germline gives CDR1 GTSNPN, CDR2 SVGIG (reference sequence). Written as DNA, the CDR3 is TGTGCTTCAGCCGACGGCCTCGGGGAGACCCAGTACTTC. This codes for CASADGLGETQYF.

The chain is built from TRBV5-6 and TRBJ2-7; a weak D match, TRBD1 (5 bases). This CDR3 is built from 12 residues. CDR1 and CDR2 from the germline V gene are SGHDT and YYEEEE. V dropped 4 bases and J dropped 4 bases, with 9 bases sitting between them. CDR3 sequence (DNA): TGTGCCAGCAGCCGTAACAGGTACGAGCAGTACTTC. Its protein product is CASSRNRYEQYF. The entire variable domain, with the rest obtained from reference TRBV5-6 and TRBJ2-7, is as follows: DAGVTQSPTHLIKTRGQQVTLRCSPKSGHDTVSWYQQALGQGPQFIFQYYEEEERQRGNFPDRFSGHQFPNYSSELNVNALLLGDSALYLCASSRNRYEQYFGPGTRLTVT.

This clonotype has more than one count but fewer than ten. The J gene is TRBJ2-2, the V gene TRBV18, with D unresolved. Germline CDR1 is KGHSH and CDR2 is LQKENI. This CDR3 has 13 residues. V dropped 5 bases and J dropped 7 bases, with 11 bases sitting between them. The CDR3 reads CASSKSRDGELFF. The DNA for the CDR3 is TGTGCCAGCTCAAAATCACGTGACGGGGAGCTGTTTTTT. Variable domain in full (rest from reference TRBV18 and TRBJ2-2): NAGVMQNPRHLVRRRGQEARLRCSPMKGHSHVYWYRQLPEEGLKFMVYLQKENIIDESGMPKERFSAEFPKEGPSILRIQQVVRGDSAAYFCASSKSRDGELFFGEGSRLTVL.

The rearrangement uses TRBV7-2 and TRBJ2-3; D possibly corresponds to TRBD2 (5 bases). The CDR3 loop spans 14 amino acids. V shed 11 bases and J shed 0 bases, with 15 bases lying between them. In germline, CDR1 is SGHTA, CDR2 FQGNSA. The CDR3 reads CASSRGFSTDTQYF. The CDR3 nucleotides read TGTGCCTCTTCCCGAGGGTTCAGCACAGATACGCAGTATTTT.

The genes are TRBV12-3 or TRBV12-4 and TRBJ2-3; D call uncertain. V lost 5 bases, J lost 3 bases, and 9 bases lay in between. This CDR3 has 13 residues. CDR3 amino acids: CASSPDFTDTQYF. The DNA of the CDR3 is TGTGCCAGCAGTCCTGATTTTACAGATACGCAGTATTTT.

This clonotype was found a few times. The J gene is TRBJ2-2, the V gene TRBV11-2, with D tentatively TRBD1 (5 bases). The CDR3 spans 15 residues. CDR1 is SGHAT and CDR2 is FQNNGV in the germline V gene. The V end was cut by 5 bases, the J end by 4 bases, with 14 bases between. In DNA, the CDR3 is TGTGCCAGCAGCCCTTTAGACAGTTTCACCGGGGAGCTGTTTTTT. It yields the protein CASSPLDSFTGELFF.

The gene calls are TRBV21-1 and TRBJ1-1. TRBV21-1 is a pseudogene locus. This CDR3 spans 18 amino acids. The CDR3 region has the DNA TGTGCCAGCAGCACCTCTCCGGCCCTCCAAGGCATGAACACTGAAGCTTTCTTT. It translates to CASSTSPALQGMNTEAFF.

This clonotype was counted between two and nine times. V is TRBV20-1 and J is TRBJ1-3; D remains ambiguous. Germline-derived CDR1 and CDR2 are DFQATT and SNEGSKA (reference sequence). Trimming removed 5 bases from V and 2 bases from J, with 13 bases in between. The CDR3 is made up of 14 amino acids. The CDR3 sequence is CSAYSGIPGNTIYF. The CDR3 bases are TGCAGTGCTTACTCCGGAATCCCTGGAAACACCATATATTTT.

This clonotype was seen a few times. V is TRBV6-1 and J is TRBJ2-5; 11 bases line up with TRBD2. Losses at the gene ends were 7 bases for V and 5 bases for J; bases not matched to a gene: 6. Per germline, CDR1 MNHNS and CDR2 SASEGT. The CDR3 is 14 residues long. Here the CDR3 DNA reads TGTGCCAGCAACCTAGCGGGAGGAGGTGAGACCCAGTACTTC. Translation: CASNLAGGGETQYF.

The chain carries TRBV20-1 and TRBJ1-6, with TRBD1 identical over 11 bases. Germline lookup yields CDR1 DFQATT and CDR2 SNEGSKA (reference sequence). The length of the CDR3 is 14 residues. J lost 8 bases, V lost 2 bases, and 2 bases had no gene match. The CDR3 DNA reads as TGCAGTGCTAGACCGGGACAGGGGGATTCACCCCTCCACTTT. It specifies CSARPGQGDSPLHF.

This clonotype appeared a few times. This rearrangement joins TRBV11-2 to TRBJ2-7, with a possible D match to TRBD1 (6 bases). CDR3 length: 16 residues. Germline assignment: CDR1 SGHAT and CDR2 FQNNGV. Trimming took 0 bases from V and 0 from J, leaving 12 bases between them. CDR3 coding DNA: TGTGCCAGCAGCTTAGAAAATCAGGGGAGCTCCTACGAGCAGTACTTC. Its translation is CASSLENQGSSYEQYF.

The rearrangement joins TRBV23-1 to TRBJ2-7; D is ambiguous. TRBV23-1 is an open reading frame, and its role is uncertain. CDR3 length: 17 residues. V shed 0 bases and J shed 5 bases, with 20 bases lying between them. CDR3 in amino acids: CASSQSPAYPSVDEQYF. CDR3 bases: TGCGCCAGCAGTCAATCACCAGCGTATCCTTCTGTTGACGAGCAGTACTTC.

This clonotype was found a few times. The rearrangement uses TRBV7-2 and TRBJ1-5, with TRBD1 matching over 7 bases. Per the germline V gene, CDR1 is SGHTA and CDR2 is FQGNSA. The CDR3 spans 14 residues. J was trimmed by 4 bases and V by 5 bases; bases with no gene match: 5. In nucleotides, the CDR3 is TGTGCCAGCAGCGAGAGGGGGCTGAATCAGCCCCAGCATTTT. Translation gives CASSERGLNQPQHF.

This clonotype was picked up a small number of times. CDR3 DNA: TGCAGTGGGGGCAGTACAAGCTATGGCTACACCTTC. It yields the protein CSGGSTSYGYTF. The rearrangement uses TRBV20-1 and TRBJ1-2; weak D call: TRBD1 (5 bases). Germline-derived CDR1 and CDR2 are DFQATT and SNEGSKA (reference sequence). Trimming took off 7 bases at V and 4 bases at J, with 13 bases between the two ends. The CDR3 consists of 12 residues.

The V and J genes are TRBV7-8 and TRBJ2-7, with D possibly TRBD2 on 6 matching bases. This CDR3 spans 13 amino acids. Germline V CDR1 and CDR2: SGHVS, FQNEAQ. V lost 1 base, J lost 5 bases, and 9 bases lay in between. The CDR3 reads CASSLGGENEQYF. DNA of the CDR3: TGTGCCAGCAGCTTAGGGGGGGAGAACGAGCAGTACTTC. Using reference TRBV7-8 and TRBJ2-7 for the parts outside the CDR3, the full variable domain is GAGVSQSPRYKVAKRGQDVALRCDPISGHVSLFWYQQALGQGPEFLTYFQNEAQLDKSGLPSDRFFAERPEGSVSTLKIQRTQQEDSAVYLCASSLGGENEQYFGPGTRLTVT.

The chain recombines TRBV7-2 with TRBJ2-7; perhaps TRBD1 as D (5 bases). Trimming cost V 5 bases and J 4 bases, with 12 bases left between them. The CDR3 covers 13 residues. Per the germline V gene, CDR1 is SGHTA and CDR2 is FQGNSA. CDR3 DNA: TGTGCCAGCAGCGACAGCCCATTATACGAGCAGTACTTC. Protein product: CASSDSPLYEQYF. The full variable domain, its missing parts supplied by reference TRBV7-2 and TRBJ2-7, is GAGVSQSPSNKVTEKGKDVELRCDPISGHTALYWYRQSLGQGLEFLIYFQGNSAPDKSGLPSDRFSAERTGGSVSTLTIQRTQQEDSAVYLCASSDSPLYEQYFGPGTRLTVT.

The chain employs TRBV20-1 and TRBJ2-3, with TRBD2 identical over 8 bases. Trimming cost V 0 bases and J 3 bases; bases outside gene matches: 8. The CDR3 has 16 residues. Germline values: CDR1 DFQATT, CDR2 SNEGSKA (reference sequence). CDR3 sequence reads: CSARDLGGRKTDTQYF. The CDR3 bases are TGCAGTGCTAGAGATCTGGGCGGGAGGAAAACAGATACGCAGTATTTT.